This TCR beta chain was recorded in a study of chemoradiotherapy in HPV16-positive cancers. TCRdb's table, derived via immunoSEQ multiplex PCR, lists solely in-frame clones and lacks some. The top ten clones hold under 3.5% of a sample with about 53,000 clones, about 88% of them seen once. Overall study findings and caveats: Candidate HPV-specific clones and E7-related TCR motifs grew in tumor during treatment.

Repertoires were sampled repeatedly during chemoradiotherapy. Turning to this clone: Its target is not known.

The sequence derives from a human donor with HPV-associated anogenital cancer. The sequencing used blood, collected from a patient who underwent chemoradiotherapy.

This CDR3 is CASSQDLGWAGELFF. Here the CDR3 DNA reads TGCGCCAGCAGCCAAGATCTGGGGTGGGCCGGGGAGCTGTTTTTT. The chain carries TRBV4-3 and TRBJ2-2; D unresolved. Germline V gene sequence: CDR1 LGHNA, CDR2 YSLEER. The CDR3 extends over 15 amino acids. V lost 0 bases and J 6 bases, leaving 11 bases between the germline ends.